The 14 T cell receptor beta chains listed next were all sequenced from one sample in a study of OX40 agonist ivuxolimab in advanced cancers. Using immunoSEQ multiplex PCR, the repertoire was profiled, and TCRdb retains in-frame clones only, with some absent. Of tens of thousands of clones listed, around 86% are singletons. The sequencing used CD4+ or CD8+ T cells sorted from blood, collected in a trial of the OX40 agonist ivuxolimab. These receptors all come from an adult with an advanced solid tumor such as melanoma, head and neck, liver or kidney cancer.

This clone was observed a handful of times. The rearrangement joins TRBV6-5 to TRBJ2-3; maybe TRBD2 (5 bases). This CDR3 spans 14 amino acids. V lost 8 bases to trimming and J lost 3 bases, with 15 bases between them. Germline V gene sequence: CDR1 MNHEY, CDR2 SVGAGI. CDR3 in DNA: TGTGCCAGCTCCCGTGAGGGTAAAACAGATACGCAGTATTTT. Its protein is CASSREGKTDTQYF.

The V gene is TRBV6-1, the J gene TRBJ2-5, with a tentative D call TRBD2 (6 bases). The CDR3 covers 10 residues. Germline V gene lookup returns CDR1 MNHNS and CDR2 SASEGT. Trimming stripped 8 bases from V and 13 bases from J, with 14 bases between. As DNA, the CDR3 is TGTGCCAGCCGAGGCGGGGCCCCGTACTTC. This codes for CASRGGAPYF.

This clone occurred a few times. The V and J genes are TRBV7-2 and TRBJ2-7; 11 bases align to TRBD2. The V and J ends lost 3 bases and 3 bases, in that order; junction bases with no gene match: 4. This CDR3 region has 15 residues. Germline CDR1 reads SGHTA; CDR2 reads FQGNSA. In DNA, the CDR3 is TGTGCCAGCAGCTTGGGGACTAGCGGCCTCTACGAGCAGTACGTC. Translating gives CASSLGTSGLYEQYV.

This chain joins TRBV25-1 and TRBJ2-5; D uncertain. Germline values: CDR1 MGHDK, CDR2 SYGVNS. This CDR3 spans 10 amino acids. Trimming left V 7 bases short and J 5 bases short, with 5 bases between. DNA of the CDR3: TGTGCCAGCATAAGGGAGACCCAGTACTTC. Its translation: CASIRETQYF.

The rearrangement joins TRBV7-2 to TRBJ1-5; D unresolved. V was trimmed by 1 base and J by 0 bases, leaving 16 bases between them. This CDR3 is 18 amino acids long. Germline assignment: CDR1 SGHTA and CDR2 FQGNSA. In DNA form, the CDR3 reads TGTGCCAGCAGCTTAGGGTGGGGAAGGGAATATAGCAATCAGCCCCAGCATTTT. Translation: CASSLGWGREYSNQPQHF.

The chain employs TRBV6-1 and TRBJ1-6; D gene uncertain. With 1 base removed from V and 11 bases from J, the gap between germline ends came to 9 bases. Germline V lookup: CDR1 MNHNS, CDR2 SASEGT. There are 13 residues in the CDR3. CDR3 nucleotide sequence: TGTGCCAGCAGTGAAGTTTCCAATACACCCCTCCACTTT. Encoded protein: CASSEVSNTPLHF.

The chain carries TRBV6-4 and TRBJ1-3; the D gene is possibly TRBD1 (5 bases). The CDR3 totals 17 residues. Trimming took 2 bases from V and 6 from J, leaving 20 bases between them. Germline V gene lookup returns CDR1 MRHNA and CDR2 SNTAGT. The CDR3: CASSDGVWGNHENTIYF. The CDR3 bases are TGTGCCAGCAGTGACGGAGTGTGGGGGAATCACGAAAACACCATATATTTT.

The chain carries TRBV28 and TRBJ2-5; unclear D gene. The CDR3 contains 13 residues. CDR1 is MDHEN and CDR2 is SYDVKM in the germline V gene. Deletions cut 6 bases from V and 5 bases from J, with 13 bases between. In DNA form, the CDR3 reads TGTGCCAGCAGAACCTACGAAAGGGAGACCCAGTACTTC. It codes for CASRTYERETQYF.

This clone has just a few counts. The chain links TRBV6-1 to TRBJ2-7; TRBD1 matches 8 bases. The CDR3 loop spans 12 amino acids. J lost 9 bases, V lost 6 bases, and 7 bases had no gene match. Germline V gene sequence: CDR1 MNHNS, CDR2 SASEGT. The CDR3 nucleotides read TGTGCCAGCAGCCCGGACAGGGCAAGGCAGTACGTC. Translated, it gives CASSPDRARQYV.

The chain carries TRBV6-1 and TRBJ1-2, with D perhaps matching TRBD1 (6 bases). Germline lookup yields CDR1 MNHNS and CDR2 SASEGT. The CDR3 extends over 16 amino acids. V lost 1 base and J 4 bases, leaving 16 bases between the germline ends. The DNA of the CDR3 is TGTGCCAGCAGTGAAGATGGGGGGGCCCCCATCTATGGCTACACCTTC. It is translated as CASSEDGGAPIYGYTF.

This sequence joins TRBV7-8 and TRBJ1-3; D is unresolved. V lost 7 bases to trimming and J lost 2 bases, with 15 bases between them. The CDR3 loop spans 15 amino acids. From germline, CDR1 is SGHVS and CDR2 FQNEAQ. In nucleotides, the CDR3 is TGTGCCAGCACCCCCCGGGAAGTTGCTGGAAACACCATATATTTT. Translated, it gives CASTPREVAGNTIYF.

The chain couples TRBV29-1 to TRBJ2-2; D not resolved. The germline V and J ends were trimmed by 0 bases and 13 bases, with 15 bases remaining between them. Germline V CDR1 and CDR2: SQVTM, ANQGSEA. The CDR3 runs to 13 residues. Here the CDR3 DNA reads TGCAGCGTTGAAGATGGAAACAGCCAGTGGCTGTTTTTT. Its translation is CSVEDGNSQWLFF.

V gene TRBV29-1 combines with J gene TRBJ1-5; D remains ambiguous. The CDR3 totals 12 residues. CDR1 is SQVTM and CDR2 is ANQGSEA in the germline V gene. Trimming removed 6 bases from V and 4 bases from J, with 10 bases in between. The CDR3 spells CSVQNLNQPQHF. The DNA of the CDR3 is TGCAGCGTCCAAAACTTGAATCAGCCCCAGCATTTT.

This clone was seen a handful of times. CDR3 sequence reads: CASSMSRDNTEAFF. The CDR3 DNA follows: TGTGCCAGTAGTATGAGCAGGGATAACACTGAAGCTTTCTTT. The chain employs TRBV19 and TRBJ1-1, with D possibly matching TRBD1 (5 bases). Trimming took off 3 bases at V and 2 bases at J, with 10 bases between the two ends. The CDR3 spans 14 residues. Germline V gives CDR1 LNHDA, CDR2 SQIVND (reference sequence).